The rows below give T cell receptor beta chains drawn from one sample of a study of blood T cell repertoires in COVID-19. Sequenced by immunoSEQ multiplex PCR; TCRdb stores in-frame clones only, minus some. The sample has roughly 250,000 clones, about nine tenths seen once. Sequencing used peripheral blood. Source of these receptors: a man between 25 and 39 years old with COVID-19, enrolled during active disease. CDR3s include the opening cysteine and the closing phenylalanine or tryptophan. Fields, in order: V gene, clone size, D gene, J gene, CDR3 length, CDR3 protein, CDR3 DNA. D genes are given only for firm matches. Part of the rows lack a size; the others show once, few, many or a class for expanded clones.

TRBV6-2/TRBV6-3	-	-	TRBJ2-3	17	CASSYSTFKADTDTQYF	TGTGCCAGCAGTTACTCGACGTTTAAAGCGGACACAGATACGCAGTATTTT
TRBV6-5	-	TRBD1	TRBJ1-2	15	CASSYSGQVDYGYTF	TGTGCCAGCAGTTACTCAGGACAGGTCGACTATGGCTACACCTTC
TRBV7-9	once	-	TRBJ1-4	14	CASSSDKTNEKLFF	TGTGCCAGCAGCTCGGACAAGACTAATGAAAAACTGTTTTTT
TRBV14	-	TRBD1	TRBJ1-2	19	CASSQVTPGQAESNYGYTF	TGTGCCAGCAGCCAGGTCACTCCGGGACAGGCAGAATCTAACTATGGCTACACCTTC
TRBV6-5	-	-	TRBJ1-1	12	CASRTVNTEAFF	TGTGCCAGCCGTACGGTGAACACTGAAGCTTTCTTT
TRBV29-1	-	TRBD1	TRBJ2-5	15	CSVEQTGGIGETQYF	TGCAGCGTTGAACAGACAGGGGGTATAGGAGAGACCCAGTACTTC
TRBV3-1/TRBV3-2	-	-	TRBJ2-7	16	CASSQDLTDRSYEQYF	TGTGCCAGCAGCCAAGACTTGACCGACAGATCCTACGAGCAGTACTTC
TRBV7-2	-	-	TRBJ2-5	14	CASSVGPGEGTQYF	TGTGCCAGCAGCGTGGGGCCAGGGGAAGGGACCCAGTACTTC
TRBV30	once	-	TRBJ1-2	12	CAWTPGGYGYTF	TGTGCCTGGACCCCGGGGGGCTATGGCTACACCTTC
TRBV5-6	-	TRBD1	TRBJ1-4	14	CASSWGTGNEKLFF	TGTGCCAGCAGCTGGGGGACAGGCAATGAAAAACTGTTTTTT
TRBV7-9	-	TRBD2	TRBJ2-1	15	CASSPWGSGGNEQFF	TGTGCCAGCAGCCCCTGGGGGAGCGGGGGCAATGAGCAGTTCTTC
TRBV21-1	-	-	TRBJ1-3	15	CASSKEGYSGNTIYF	TGTGCCAGCAGCAAAGAGGGGTACTCTGGAAACACCATATATTTT
TRBV27	-	-	TRBJ1-4	14	CASSSGLINEKLFF	TGTGCCAGCAGTTCGGGACTGATTAATGAAAAACTGTTTTTT
TRBV6-5	-	-	TRBJ1-5	13	CASRAPSNQPQHF	TGTGCCAGCAGGGCCCCTAGCAATCAGCCCCAGCATTTT
TRBV11-2	-	TRBD2	TRBJ2-7	16	CASSPRTSGGSEEQYF	TGTGCCAGCAGCCCCAGGACTAGCGGGGGATCTGAGGAGCAGTACTTC
TRBV27	-	TRBD2	TRBJ2-2	13	CASRWRGDGELFF	TGTGCCAGCAGGTGGCGGGGGGACGGGGAGCTGTTTTTT
TRBV5-1	-	TRBD1	TRBJ2-7	13	CASSSDRAYEQYF	TGCGCCAGCAGCTCTGACAGGGCCTACGAGCAGTACTTC